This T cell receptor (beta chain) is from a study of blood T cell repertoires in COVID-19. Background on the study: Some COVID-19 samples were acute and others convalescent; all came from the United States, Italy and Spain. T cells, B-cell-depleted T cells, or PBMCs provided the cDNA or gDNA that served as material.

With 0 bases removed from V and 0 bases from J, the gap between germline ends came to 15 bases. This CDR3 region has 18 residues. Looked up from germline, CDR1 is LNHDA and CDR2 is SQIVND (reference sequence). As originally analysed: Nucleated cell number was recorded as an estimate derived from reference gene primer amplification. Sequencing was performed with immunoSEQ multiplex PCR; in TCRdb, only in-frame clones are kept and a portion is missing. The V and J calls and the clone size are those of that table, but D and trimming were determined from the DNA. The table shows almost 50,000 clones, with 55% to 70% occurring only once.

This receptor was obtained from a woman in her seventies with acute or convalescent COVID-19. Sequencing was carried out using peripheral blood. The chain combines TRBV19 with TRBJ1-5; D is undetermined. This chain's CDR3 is CASSIERGREYSNQPQHF. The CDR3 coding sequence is TGTGCCAGTAGTATAGAAAGAGGGCGGGAATATAGCAATCAGCCCCAGCATTTT.